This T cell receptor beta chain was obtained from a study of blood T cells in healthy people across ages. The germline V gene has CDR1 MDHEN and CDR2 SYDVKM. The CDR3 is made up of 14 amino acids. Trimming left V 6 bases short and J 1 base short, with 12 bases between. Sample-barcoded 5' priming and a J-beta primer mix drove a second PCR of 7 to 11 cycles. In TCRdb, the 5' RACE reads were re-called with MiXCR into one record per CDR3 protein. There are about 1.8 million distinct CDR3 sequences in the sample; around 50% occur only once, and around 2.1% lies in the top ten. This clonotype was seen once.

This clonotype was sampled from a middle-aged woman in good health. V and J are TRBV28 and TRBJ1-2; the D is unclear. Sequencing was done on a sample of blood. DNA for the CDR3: TGTGCCAGCAGCCGCCTACACAATAACTATGGCTACACCTTC. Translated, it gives CASSRLHNNYGYTF.